The clone carrying this TCR beta chain was observed a few times. The CDR3 runs 13 residues. Germline V gene sequence: CDR1 SEHNR, CDR2 FQNEAQ (reference sequence). With V trimmed by 5 bases and J by 9 bases, 4 bases remained unmatched. The sample originates from a study of identical twins. TCRdb processed the 5' RACE reads anew with MiXCR; each CDR3 protein has one entry. In the table there are some 500,000 distinct CDR3 sequences, around 15% of which are singletons. Separately, the same data were catalogued under a study of yellow fever vaccine responses in identical twins.

The receptor comes from a young woman in good health. The sequencing input was CD4+ T cells sorted from blood. This chain joins TRBV7-9 and TRBJ1-6; 7 bases align to TRBD1. DNA for the CDR3: TGTGCCAGCAGCGGCAGGGGGAGTTCACCCCTCCACTTT. Translated, it gives CASSGRGSSPLHF.